These 18 T cell receptor beta chains share one sample of origin, sequenced in a study of control samples from healthy donors and cancer patients. Libraries were prepared by immunoSEQ multiplex PCR; TCRdb keeps only in-frame clonotypes and omits some of them. Of roughly 100,000 clones listed, roughly 85% are singletons. Sequences were obtained from blood. The origin of the receptors is a woman aged 50 to 60 in good health.

This chain's CDR3 is CATEGLAANTGELFF. The CDR3 DNA sequence: TGTGCCACCGAGGGACTAGCGGCGAACACCGGGGAGCTGTTTTTT. The chain recombines TRBV24-1 with TRBJ2-2; 11 bases are a match to TRBD2. The germline V gene has CDR1 KGHDR and CDR2 SFDVKD. The CDR3 is 15 residues long. V dropped 9 bases and J dropped 0; count of bases not matched to a gene: 2.

Comment on this clone: One junction end disagrees with the germline gene, perhaps due to a read error. The same CDR3 can be traced to other DNA sequences in this sample. The chain recombines TRBV27 with TRBJ1-1, with D tentatively TRBD1 (6 bases). Germline V gives CDR1 MNHEY, CDR2 SMNVEV (reference sequence). This CDR3 is 16 amino acids long. CDR3 sequence reads: CASSSLTQGYYTEAFF. Written as DNA, the CDR3 is TGTGCCAGTAGTTCACTGACACAGGGATATTACACTGAAGCTTTCTTT.

The chain is built from TRBV28 and TRBJ1-1; D perhaps matches TRBD1 (6 bases). Trimming left V 4 bases short and J 6 bases short, with 15 bases between. The germline gives CDR1 MDHEN, CDR2 SYDVKM. This CDR3 comprises 14 residues. The CDR3 sequence is CASSYDRINAEAFF. The CDR3 nucleotides are TGTGCCAGCAGTTACGACAGGATAAACGCTGAAGCTTTCTTT.

The chain combines TRBV7-2 with TRBJ1-1; D ambiguous. V lost 4 bases, J lost 1 base, and 7 bases lay in between. Germline CDR1 reads SGHTA; CDR2 reads FQGNSA. The CDR3 loop spans 13 amino acids. The CDR3 DNA reads TGTGCCAGCAGCTCGATCAGGAACACTGAAGCTTTCTTT. It specifies CASSSIRNTEAFF.

V usage is TRBV3-1 (or the pseudogene TRBV3-2) and J usage is TRBJ2-5; either TRBD1 or TRBD2 may supply D (7 bases each). The CDR3 is 14 amino acids. V was pared by 5 bases and J by 4 bases, with 14 bases between. The germline V gene encodes CDR1 LGHDT and CDR2 YNNKEL (reference sequence). The CDR3 spells CASSSWEGAETQYF. The CDR3, as DNA: TGTGCCAGCAGCTCCTGGGAGGGGGCAGAGACCCAGTACTTC.

The V gene is TRBV24-1, the J gene TRBJ2-1, with D possibly matching TRBD1 (6 bases). The CDR3 has 14 residues. Germline V gives CDR1 KGHDR, CDR2 SFDVKD. Trimming removed 9 bases from V and 2 bases from J, with 13 bases in between. CDR3 sequence (DNA): TGTGCCACCGAAAGTAAGGGGGCCTACAATGAGCAGTTCTTC. It translates to CATESKGAYNEQFF.

The chain links TRBV5-1 to TRBJ2-1; TRBD2 matches 10 bases. Germline CDR1 and CDR2: SGHRS and YFSETQ. The CDR3 is 16 amino acids. Trimming cost V 1 base and J 7 bases; bases outside gene matches: 8. The CDR3 DNA sequence: TGCGCCAGCAGCTTGAGCGAGCGGGGGGGCCGGAATGAGCAGTTCTTC. Translated, it gives CASSLSERGGRNEQFF. Filled out from reference TRBV5-1 and TRBJ2-1, the complete variable domain reads KAGVTQTPRYLIKTRGQQVTLSCSPISGHRSVSWYQQTPGQGLQFLFEYFSETQRNKGNFPGRFSGRQFSNSRSEMNVSTLELGDSALYLCASSLSERGGRNEQFFGPGTRLTVL.

This chain joins TRBV6-2 or TRBV6-3 and TRBJ1-5; unclear D gene. V shed 0 bases and J shed 0 bases, with 9 bases lying between them. The CDR3 is 16 amino acids. In germline, CDR1 is MNHEY, CDR2 SVGEGT. This chain's CDR3 is CASSYSGRTSNQPQHF. The CDR3 DNA follows: TGTGCCAGCAGTTACTCCGGACGGACTAGCAATCAGCCCCAGCATTTT.

V usage is TRBV18 and J usage is TRBJ1-2; D remains unclear. This CDR3 contains 13 residues. The V end lost 3 bases, the J end lost 4 bases, and 9 bases lay between the germline ends. Looked up from germline, CDR1 is KGHSH and CDR2 is LQKENI. The CDR3 is CASSPDISYGYTF. In DNA form, the CDR3 reads TGTGCCAGCTCACCCGACATATCCTATGGCTACACCTTC.

The CDR3 DNA follows: TGTGCCATCACCAAAACAGGGAGTAACACTGAAGCTTTCTTT. Protein: CAITKTGSNTEAFF. The chain has TRBV10-3 and TRBJ1-1; a possible D gene is TRBD1 (6 bases). In germline, CDR1 is ENHRY, CDR2 SYGVKD. The V gene lost 7 bases and the J gene lost 2 bases, with 14 bases spanning the gap. The CDR3 is 14 amino acids.

The rearrangement uses TRBV7-2 and TRBJ2-5; possible D gene TRBD2, 7 bases. V shed 0 bases and J shed 6 bases, with 20 bases lying between them. CDR3 size: 17 residues. Germline V lookup: CDR1 SGHTA, CDR2 FQGNSA. The chain's CDR3 is CASSLASGVGGPKTQYF. DNA of the CDR3: TGTGCCAGCAGCTTAGCCTCAGGGGTGGGGGGGCCGAAGACCCAGTACTTC.

V gene TRBV4-3 combines with J gene TRBJ1-2; D is uncertain. Germline V gives CDR1 LGHNA, CDR2 YSLEER. This CDR3 is built from 16 residues. V lost 0 bases, J lost 2 bases, and 13 bases lay in between. The CDR3: CASSQDLMGPNYGYTF. The CDR3 DNA is TGCGCCAGCAGCCAAGATCTCATGGGCCCGAACTATGGCTACACCTTC.

This clone was observed at least ten times. The rearrangement joins TRBV27 to TRBJ1-5; 11 bases agree with TRBD1. Looked up from germline, CDR1 is MNHEY and CDR2 is SMNVEV (reference sequence). The J segment lost 4 bases and the V segment lost 7 bases, leaving 6 bases of the junction unmatched. This CDR3 is 15 amino acids long. Here the CDR3 DNA reads TGTGCCAGCACCGCAGGACAGGGGGCGAATCAGCCCCAGCATTTT. This translates into CASTAGQGANQPQHF.

This clone was picked up one time. As DNA, the CDR3 is TGTGCCAGTAACGGCCGGGAGTCCCACGAGCAGTACTTC. Its protein product is CASNGRESHEQYF. The chain combines TRBV19 with TRBJ2-7; D might be TRBD2 (6 bases). The CDR3 runs to 13 residues. Germline CDR1 reads LNHDA; CDR2 reads SQIVND (reference sequence). The V gene lost 7 bases and the J gene lost 5 bases, with 15 bases spanning the gap.

This clone was observed once. The CDR3 DNA sequence: TGTGCCAGCAGCTTAAGGGAGGGGGGCGAGCAGTACTTC. Amino acids: CASSLREGGEQYF. The chain is built from TRBV7-3 and TRBJ2-7, with D perhaps TRBD2 (7 bases). From germline, CDR1 is SGHTA and CDR2 FQGTGA. The CDR3 totals 13 residues. The V and J ends lost 1 base and 6 bases respectively, with 10 bases between them. The full variable domain, its missing parts supplied by reference TRBV7-3 and TRBJ2-7, is GAGVSQTPSNKVTEKGKYVELRCDPISGHTALYWYRQSLGQGPEFLIYFQGTGAADDSGLPNDRFFAVRPEGSVSTLKIQRTERGDSAVYLCASSLREGGEQYFGPGTRLTVT.

This chain links TRBV6-2 or TRBV6-3 with TRBJ2-1; D is unclear. CDR1 and CDR2 from the germline V gene are MNHEY and SVGEGT. Trimming took 5 bases from V and 0 from J, leaving 14 bases between them. The CDR3 has 16 amino acids. CDR3 in amino acids: CASSTMTGLSYNEQFF. CDR3 in DNA: TGTGCCAGCAGTACGATGACTGGTCTCTCCTACAATGAGCAGTTCTTC.

As concerns this clone: Sequence at one end of the junction differs from germline and may be a read error. The rearrangement links TRBV3-1 (or the pseudogene TRBV3-2) to TRBJ2-3; 7 nucleotides agree with TRBD2. The CDR3 covers 13 residues. Looked up from germline, CDR1 is LGHDT and CDR2 is YNNKEL (reference sequence). The CDR3 is CASGDISTDTQYF. DNA of the CDR3: TGCGCCAGCGGGGATATTAGCACAGATACGCAGTATTTT.

This chain links TRBV28 with TRBJ1-6, with D maybe TRBD1 (5 bases). V lost 1 base to trimming and J lost 11 bases, with 15 bases between them. CDR3 length: 15 residues. Germline values: CDR1 MDHEN, CDR2 SYDVKM. CDR3 protein: CASSLLTDSGAPLHF. CDR3 nucleotides: TGTGCCAGCAGTTTATTGACAGATTCGGGGGCACCCCTCCACTTT. The whole variable domain, remainder taken from reference TRBV28 and TRBJ1-6, is DVKVTQSSRYLVKRTGEKVFLECVQDMDHENMFWYRQDPGLGLRLIYFSYDVKMKEKGDIPEGYSVSREKKERFSLILESASTNQTSMYLCASSLLTDSGAPLHFGNGTRLTVT.